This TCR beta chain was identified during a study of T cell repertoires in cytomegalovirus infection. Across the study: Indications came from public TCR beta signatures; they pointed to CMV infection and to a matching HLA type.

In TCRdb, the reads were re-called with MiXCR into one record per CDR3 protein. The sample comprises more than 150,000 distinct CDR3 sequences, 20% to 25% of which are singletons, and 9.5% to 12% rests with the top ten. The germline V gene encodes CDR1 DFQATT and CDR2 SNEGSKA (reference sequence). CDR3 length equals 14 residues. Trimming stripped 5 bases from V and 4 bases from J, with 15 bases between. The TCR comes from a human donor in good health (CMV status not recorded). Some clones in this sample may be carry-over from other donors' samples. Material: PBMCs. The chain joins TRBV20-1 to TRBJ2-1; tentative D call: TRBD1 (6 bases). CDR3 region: CSAPGQGKYNEQFF. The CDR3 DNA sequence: TGCAGTGCTCCCGGGCAGGGGAAATACAATGAGCAGTTCTTC.